The clone carrying this T cell receptor (beta chain) came up many times. Its antigen is undetermined. The data were taken from a study of early T cells in non-severe SARS-CoV-2 infection. At the level of the study: Bulk RNA isolated from unsorted whole blood underwent sequencing; chains were not paired.

Germline CDR1 and CDR2: SNHLY and FYNNEI. Trimming cost V 8 bases and J 6 bases; bases outside gene matches: 8. This CDR3 has 15 residues. Whole-study findings and limits: Matches to VDJdb favored anti-spike CD8 responses and missed private and CD4 specificities.

TCRdb called the 5' RACE reads again in MiXCR, with one record for every CDR3 protein. The data show around 20,000 distinct CDR3 sequences, with under 5% seen just once and 1.4% to 1.5% held by the top ten. This TCR came from an adult who was a healthcare worker with PCR-confirmed SARS-CoV-2 infection or an uninfected control (not recorded which). Material for sequencing was whole blood. The chain couples TRBV2 to TRBJ2-1, with 12 bases identical to TRBD2. This CDR3 is CASDGTSGPGNEQFF. In DNA form, the CDR3 reads TGTGCCAGCGACGGGACTAGCGGGCCGGGCAATGAGCAGTTCTTC.